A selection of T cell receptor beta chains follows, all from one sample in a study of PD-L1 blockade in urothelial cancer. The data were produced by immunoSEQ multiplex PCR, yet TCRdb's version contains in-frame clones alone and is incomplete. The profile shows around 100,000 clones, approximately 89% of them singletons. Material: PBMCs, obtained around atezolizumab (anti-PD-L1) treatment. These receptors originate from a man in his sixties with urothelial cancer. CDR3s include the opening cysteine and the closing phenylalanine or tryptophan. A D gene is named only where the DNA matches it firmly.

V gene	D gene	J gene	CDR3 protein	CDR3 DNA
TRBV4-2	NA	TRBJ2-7	CASSQVQRVSYEQYF	TGTGCCAGCAGCCAAGTTCAGCGGGTCTCCTACGAGCAGTACTTC
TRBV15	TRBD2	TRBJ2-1	CATSRDLGSAGDPEQFF	TGTGCCACCAGCAGAGATCTAGGGTCTGCGGGGGATCCTGAGCAGTTCTTC
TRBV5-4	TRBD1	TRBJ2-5	CASSFSDRGGQETQYF	TGTGCCAGCAGCTTCTCCGACAGGGGGGGGCAAGAGACCCAGTACTTC
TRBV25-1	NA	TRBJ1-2	CASSEVRYDYGYTF	TGTGCCAGCAGTGAAGTGCGATACGACTATGGCTACACCTTC
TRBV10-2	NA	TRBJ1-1	CAGSAGMNTEAFF	TGCGCCGGATCCGCAGGTATGAACACTGAAGCTTTCTTT
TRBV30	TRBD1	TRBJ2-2	CAWSQDRGPGELFF	TGTGCCTGGTCTCAAGACAGGGGTCCCGGGGAGCTGTTTTTT
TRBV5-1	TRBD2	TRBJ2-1	CASSLAGVNEQFF	TGCGCCAGCAGCTTAGCGGGAGTCAATGAGCAGTTCTTC
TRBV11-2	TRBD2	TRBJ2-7	CASSFPGTSGSGEQYF	TGTGCCAGCAGCTTCCCCGGGACTAGCGGGAGCGGCGAGCAGTACTTC
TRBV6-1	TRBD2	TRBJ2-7	CASRRLADSSYEQYF	TGTGCCAGCAGAAGACTAGCGGACAGCTCCTACGAGCAGTACTTC
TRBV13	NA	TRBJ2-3	CASSLKRLSGTDTQYF	TGTGCCAGCAGCTTAAAGAGATTATCGGGCACAGATACGCAGTATTTT
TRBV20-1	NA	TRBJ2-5	CSASGHSGQYF	TGCAGTGCTAGTGGCCACTCGGGACAGTACTTC
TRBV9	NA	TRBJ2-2	CASSVLPQGSTGELFF	TGTGCCAGCAGCGTTCTACCTCAGGGGAGCACCGGGGAGCTGTTTTTT
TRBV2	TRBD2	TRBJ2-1	CASNPGGPGNEQFF	TGTGCCAGCAATCCGGGAGGGCCGGGCAATGAGCAGTTCTTC
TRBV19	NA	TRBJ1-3	CASQTGPGRGNTIYF	TGTGCCAGCCAGACAGGTCCCGGGCGAGGAAACACCATATATTTT
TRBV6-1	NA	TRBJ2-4	CASSGAMGALAKNIQYF	TGTGCCAGCAGTGGTGCCATGGGGGCCCTAGCCAAAAACATTCAGTACTTC
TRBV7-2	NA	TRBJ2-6	CASSLAGGVAGANVLTF	TGTGCCAGCAGCTTAGCAGGGGGGGTAGCTGGGGCCAACGTCCTGACTTTC
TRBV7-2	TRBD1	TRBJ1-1	CASSSGTGGMTEAFF	TGTGCCAGCAGCAGTGGGACAGGGGGTATGACTGAAGCTTTCTTT